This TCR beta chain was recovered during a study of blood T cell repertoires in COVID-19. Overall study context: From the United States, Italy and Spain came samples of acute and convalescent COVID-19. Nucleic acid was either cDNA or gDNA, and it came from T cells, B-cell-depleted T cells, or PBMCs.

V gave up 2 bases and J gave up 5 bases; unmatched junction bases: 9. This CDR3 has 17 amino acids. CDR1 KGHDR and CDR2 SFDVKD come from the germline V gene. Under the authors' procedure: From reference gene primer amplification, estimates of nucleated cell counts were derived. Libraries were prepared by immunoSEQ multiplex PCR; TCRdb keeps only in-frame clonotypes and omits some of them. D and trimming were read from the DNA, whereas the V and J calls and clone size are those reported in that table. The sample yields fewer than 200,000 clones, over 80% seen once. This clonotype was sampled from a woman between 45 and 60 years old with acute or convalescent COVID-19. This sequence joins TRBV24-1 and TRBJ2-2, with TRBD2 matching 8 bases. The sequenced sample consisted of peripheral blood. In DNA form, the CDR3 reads TGTGCCACCAGTGATTCGTTAGCGGGGATTGATACCGGGGAGCTGTTTTTT. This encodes CATSDSLAGIDTGELFF.